This TCR beta chain was observed in a study of post-analysis software for immune sequencing data. Findings and caveats of the study: In patients, TRBV5-6, TRBV5-1 and TRBV20-1 belonged to 4 or 5 TRBV segments found more frequently than in controls.

Prepared TCR beta cDNA libraries contained unique molecular identifiers. TCRdb re-called the PCR reads through MiXCR, storing one row per CDR3 protein. This sample has about 570,000 distinct CDR3 sequences, with 34% found just once. The CDR3 is made up of 15 amino acids. The germline V gene has CDR1 SGDLS and CDR2 YYNGEE. Trimming removed 2 bases from V and 7 bases from J; junction bases left unmatched: 8. As concerns this clonotype: Its antigen remains unknown.

This clonotype was obtained from a girl aged 2-17 years with multiple sclerosis. This chain connects TRBV9 to TRBJ2-1, with TRBD1 identical over 8 bases. The sample consisted of blood. The CDR3 DNA sequence: TGTGCCAGCAGCGTTAGTGGACAGGGCTGGAATGAGCAGTTCTTC. It specifies CASSVSGQGWNEQFF.